A single sample is the source of the 9 T cell receptor beta chains below, sequenced in a study of T cells in localized non-small cell lung cancer. The method was immunoSEQ multiplex PCR; TCRdb's version includes in-frame clones alone and lacks a portion of them. This sample yields over 65,000 clones, of which less than 85% are seen a single time; under 1.5% belongs to the top ten. This specimen was peripheral blood, taken before any cancer treatment. These receptors all stem from a female donor of 60 years or more with stage I lung adenocarcinoma.

The chain is built from TRBV15 and TRBJ1-6, with 9 positions matching TRBD1. CDR3 length: 13 residues. CDR1 LNHNV and CDR2 YYDKDF come from the germline V gene (reference sequence). Unmatched junction bases numbered 6, after V lost 3 bases and J lost 15 bases. This CDR3 reads CATSRDRGRVLHF. The CDR3 DNA reads as TGTGCCACCAGCAGGGACAGGGGTCGTGTCCTCCACTTT. Variable domain in full (rest from reference TRBV15 and TRBJ1-6): DAMVIQNPRYQVTQFGKPVTLSCSQTLNHNVMYWYQQKSSQAPKLLFHYYDKDFNNEADTPDNFQSRRPNTSFCFLDIRSPGLGDTAMYLCATSRDRGRVLHFGNGTRLTVT.

This clone was picked up a small number of times. This chain links TRBV7-3 with TRBJ2-1, with TRBD2 identical over 9 bases. Germline V CDR1 and CDR2: SGHTA, FQGTGA. V shed 1 base, J shed 7 bases, and the junction held 11 bases outside the gene matches. The CDR3 has 17 residues. The CDR3 here is CASSLMSASGILNEQFF. The CDR3 DNA follows: TGTGCCAGCAGCTTAATGTCGGCTAGCGGGATCTTAAATGAGCAGTTCTTC.

This clone has at least ten counts. The chain employs TRBV2 and TRBJ2-6; D may be TRBD1 or TRBD2 (7 bases each). V was shortened by 6 bases and J by 6 bases, with 15 bases between the two germline ends. Germline CDR1 is SNHLY and CDR2 is FYNNEI. This CDR3 has 15 residues. In DNA, the CDR3 is TGTGCCAGCAGGAACCCAGGGGGGGCGGCCAACGTCCTGACTTTC. Its protein product is CASRNPGGAANVLTF.

The chain couples TRBV7-6 to TRBJ1-5; perhaps TRBD1 as D (6 bases). CDR1 and CDR2 (germline): SGHVS, FNYEAQ. Trimming left V 5 bases short and J 7 bases short, with 15 bases between. The CDR3 is 14 residues long. CDR3 nucleotides: TGTGCCAGCAGCGGGCTGGGGGCTAACCAGCCCCAGCATTTT. As protein: CASSGLGANQPQHF. Looking up the rest from reference TRBV7-6 and TRBJ1-5 gives the full variable domain: GAGVSQSPRYKVTKRGQDVALRCDPISGHVSLYWYRQALGQGPEFLTYFNYEAQQDKSGLPNDRFSAERPEGSISTLTIQRTEQRDSAMYRCASSGLGANQPQHFGDGTRLSIL.

The chain carries TRBV13 and TRBJ2-1; D perhaps matches TRBD2 (6 bases). This CDR3 has 16 amino acids. Per the germline V gene, CDR1 is PRHDT and CDR2 is FYEKMQ (reference sequence). Trimming took 5 bases from V and 0 from J, leaving 14 bases between them. Written as DNA, the CDR3 is TGTGCCAGCAGCCCGCGGGACGTCAGCTCCTACAATGAGCAGTTCTTC. Its protein product is CASSPRDVSSYNEQFF.

This clone has just a few counts. The J gene is TRBJ1-1, the V gene TRBV2, with D possibly being TRBD1 (5 bases). This CDR3 contains 11 residues. V lost 4 bases and J 13 bases, leaving 13 bases between the germline ends. The germline V gene encodes CDR1 SNHLY and CDR2 FYNNEI. As DNA, the CDR3 is TGTGCCAGCAGTGGCGAGACAGATAGTTTCTTT. Its protein is CASSGETDSFF.

V usage is TRBV4-2 and J usage is TRBJ1-4; D is ambiguous. Germline-derived CDR1 and CDR2 are LGHNA and YNFKEQ. Deletions cut 1 base from V and 0 bases from J, with 9 bases between. The CDR3 spans 16 residues. The CDR3 region is CASSQVDWTTNEKLFF. The CDR3 DNA is TGTGCCAGCAGCCAAGTTGACTGGACAACTAATGAAAAACTGTTTTTT.

The chain joins TRBV14 to TRBJ2-7; D gene unclear. With 5 bases removed from V and 7 bases from J, the gap between germline ends came to 9 bases. This CDR3 has 11 amino acids. Germline V gene data show CDR1 as SGHDN and CDR2 as FVKESK. The CDR3, as DNA: TGTGCCAGCAGCAGGAGTTGGGAGCAGTACTTC. Its protein product is CASSRSWEQYF.

This clone was detected a few times. The chain links TRBV4-1 to TRBJ1-1; TRBD1 is a possible D gene (5 bases). This CDR3 contains 19 residues. The V gene's germline CDR1 is MGHRA and CDR2 YSYEKL. V was trimmed by 0 bases and J by 4 bases, leaving 24 bases between them. The CDR3 spells CASSQDSGRRGPFGTEAFF. CDR3 in DNA: TGCGCCAGCAGCCAAGATAGTGGACGAAGGGGTCCTTTTGGCACTGAAGCTTTCTTT.